These T cell receptor beta chains were read from a single sample in a study of blood T cell repertoires in COVID-19. Measured with immunoSEQ multiplex PCR; TCRdb has only the in-frame clones, and not every one. The sample shows fewer than 250,000 clones, less than 80% of them seen only once. The sample was peripheral blood. The source is a woman between 45 and 60 years old with acute or convalescent COVID-19. The CDR3 runs from the conserved cysteine through the conserved F or W. A D gene is named only where the DNA matches it firmly. Clone size appears in some rows only: once, few, many, or a class for an expanded clone.

size	V	J	D	DNA	CDR3
once	TRBV29-1	TRBJ2-3	.	TGCAGCGTTGCCCGGGACATAGGCACAGATACGCAGTATTTT	CSVARDIGTDTQYF
.	TRBV29-1	TRBJ1-6	.	TGCAGCGTTGCTACAGGGTACAATAATTCACCCCTCCACTTT	CSVATGYNNSPLHF
.	TRBV6-6	TRBJ1-1	.	TGTGCCAGCAGTACCGGACAGTCGAACACTGAAGCTTTCTTT	CASSTGQSNTEAFF
.	TRBV6-1	TRBJ1-2	.	TGTGCCAGCAGTGAGAGGCAGCGATGGGGCTACACCTTC	CASSERQRWGYTF
.	TRBV3-1/TRBV3-2	TRBJ2-2	TRBD2	TGTGCCAGCAGCCAAGCAGTACTAGCGGGAGCCGGGGAGCTGTTTTTT	CASSQAVLAGAGELFF
.	TRBV6-6	TRBJ1-5	TRBD1	TGTGCCAGCAGCTTCGGGACAGGGGAGAATCAGCCCCAGCATTTT	CASSFGTGENQPQHF
.	TRBV2	TRBJ1-4	TRBD1	TGTGCCAGCAGTCTTGGGACAGTCCTTAGTGAAAAACTGTTTTTT	CASSLGTVLSEKLFF
.	TRBV27	TRBJ2-2	.	TGTGCCAGCAGTTCCCGTTTGCTGCTAACCGGGGAGCTGTTTTTT	CASSSRLLLTGELFF
.	TRBV12-3/TRBV12-4	TRBJ2-7	.	TGTGCCAGCAGTTTCGACATCTACGAGCAGTACTTC	CASSFDIYEQYF
.	TRBV5-5	TRBJ2-7	.	TGTGCCAGCAGCGCAGGGGCACCCGCCTACGAGCAGTACTTC	CASSAGAPAYEQYF
.	TRBV6-2/TRBV6-3	TRBJ2-7	.	TGTGCCAGCAGTCCCCTTATCTACGAGCAGTACTTC	CASSPLIYEQYF
.	TRBV11-2	TRBJ1-1	.	TGTGCCAGCACCTCTAGCCCCCTTGAAGCTTTCTTT	CASTSSPLEAFF
.	TRBV9	TRBJ1-4	.	TGTGCCAGCAGCGTCCTAGGCGGGCTGAATGAAAAACTGTTTTTT	CASSVLGGLNEKLFF
.	TRBV4-1	TRBJ2-3	TRBD2	TGCGCCAGCAGCCAAGATCTAGCGGGGAGCACAGATACGCAGTATTTT	CASSQDLAGSTDTQYF
.	TRBV28	TRBJ2-7	TRBD2	TGTGCCACCTTAGCGGGGAATTACGAGCAGTACTTC	CATLAGNYEQYF
.	TRBV2	TRBJ1-4	TRBD1	TGTGCCAGCAGCTGGGGCGGGACAGGGGCCGAAAAACTGTTTTTT	CASSWGGTGAEKLFF
.	TRBV27	TRBJ2-3	.	TGTGCCAGCAGTTTATACGGGGGCACAGATACGCAGTATTTT	CASSLYGGTDTQYF
.	TRBV6-5	TRBJ1-5	.	TGTGCCAGCAGTTCCGTGACAGATCAGCCCCAGCATTTT	CASSSVTDQPQHF
many	TRBV7-2	TRBJ1-1	.	TGTGCCAGCACCCTGAAGGGGCCGGGCACTGAAGCTTTCTTT	CASTLKGPGTEAFF
.	TRBV19	TRBJ2-2	TRBD1	TGTGCCAGTAAAGGACAGGGGGGAATCTCCGGGGAGCTGTTTTTT	CASKGQGGISGELFF
.	TRBV5-1	TRBJ2-2	TRBD1	TGCGCCAGCAGCCCGGGACAGCTGAACACCGGGGAGCTGTTTTTT	CASSPGQLNTGELFF
.	TRBV5-1	TRBJ2-3	TRBD2	TGCGCCAGCAGCTTGGGGCTCGGAGGGAGGGGCACAGATACGCAGTATTTT	CASSLGLGGRGTDTQYF
.	TRBV19	TRBJ1-5	TRBD1	TGTGCCAGTAGTCCCACAGGGGACAATCAGCCCCAGCATTTT	CASSPTGDNQPQHF
.	TRBV7-6	TRBJ2-2	TRBD1	TGTGCCAGCAGCCCCCGGGACAGGGGCACCGGGGAGCTGTTTTTT	CASSPRDRGTGELFF
.	TRBV19	TRBJ1-5	TRBD1	TGTGCCAGTAGTCCCCGGGACAGGGTCGGTCAGCCCCAGCATTTT	CASSPRDRVGQPQHF
.	TRBV11-2	TRBJ2-3	TRBD2	TGTGCCAGCAGCTCCCGGGGGGTACCTGGGGATACGCAGTATTTT	CASSSRGVPGDTQYF
.	TRBV7-8	TRBJ2-2	.	TGTGCCAGCAGCTTCCTCGGGGGATTGAACACCGGGGAGCTGTTTTTT	CASSFLGGLNTGELFF
.	TRBV6-5	TRBJ2-7	TRBD1	TGTGCCAGCAGTTACTCGATACAGGGGGCCGGCGAGCAGTACTTC	CASSYSIQGAGEQYF
.	TRBV6-5	TRBJ2-7	.	TGTGCCAGCAAGGGGCCAGGAAACTACGAGCAGTACTTC	CASKGPGNYEQYF
.	TRBV18	TRBJ2-7	.	TGTGCCAGCTCACCCGACAGCTACGAGCAGTACTTC	CASSPDSYEQYF
.	TRBV19	TRBJ2-7	.	TGTGCCAGTAGTCTGGGGGGAAACTCCTACGAGCAGTACTTC	CASSLGGNSYEQYF
once	TRBV30	TRBJ2-5	TRBD2	TGTGCCTGGAGTTCATTCGGGAGGGCCAAGGGGACCCAGTACTTC	CAWSSFGRAKGTQYF
.	TRBV3-1/TRBV3-2	TRBJ1-4	TRBD1	TGTGCCAGCAGCTACCCTGACAGGGGGCTGAGTGAAAAACTGTTTTTT	CASSYPDRGLSEKLFF
.	TRBV3-1/TRBV3-2	TRBJ1-4	TRBD1	TGTGCCAGCAGCGCTCGACAGGGGGCGCACACTGAAAAACTGTTTTTT	CASSARQGAHTEKLFF
.	TRBV4-3	TRBJ2-7	.	TGCGCCAGCAGCCTAGGGGGATTACGGGGCGAGCAGTACTTC	CASSLGGLRGEQYF
.	TRBV19	TRBJ2-7	TRBD1	TGTGCCAGTAGCGGGGGGACAGGGACCCTTTCCCACGAGCAGTACTTC	CASSGGTGTLSHEQYF
once	TRBV18	TRBJ1-1	.	TGTGCCAGCTCACCCAGCAGGGGCGACCCAACTGAAGCTTTCTTT	CASSPSRGDPTEAFF
.	TRBV5-1	TRBJ1-6	.	TGCGCCAGCAGCTTGGAAACAGGGATCAATTCACCCCTCCACTTT	CASSLETGINSPLHF
.	TRBV10-1	TRBJ2-2	.	TGCGCCAGCAGAGATAGCGGACCCACCGGGGAGCTGTTTTTT	CASRDSGPTGELFF
.	TRBV7-2	TRBJ1-5	.	TGTGCCAGCAGCTTAGAGGGGGGGCAGGGGCATCAGCCCCAGCATTTT	CASSLEGGQGHQPQHF
.	TRBV6-5	TRBJ2-7	TRBD2	TGTGCCAGCACCCGCAGCGGGACCTACGAGCAGTACTTC	CASTRSGTYEQYF
.	TRBV10-2	TRBJ2-7	TRBD2	TGCGCCAGCAGGTTAGCGGGATCCTACGAGCAGTACTTC	CASRLAGSYEQYF
.	TRBV3-1/TRBV3-2	TRBJ2-1	.	TGTGCCAGCTCAGGGTATATGGACAATGAGCAGTTCTTC	CASSGYMDNEQFF
.	TRBV5-4	TRBJ1-1	TRBD1	TGTGCCAGCAGATCGACAGGGACGAACACTGAAGCTTTCTTT	CASRSTGTNTEAFF
.	TRBV18	TRBJ1-1	.	TGTGCCAGCTCACCATCCCTTACACGGGGGAACACTGAAGCTTTCTTT	CASSPSLTRGNTEAFF
.	TRBV30	TRBJ2-2	.	TGTGCCTGGAGTGTAGAGAGAACCGGGGAGCTGTTTTTT	CAWSVERTGELFF
.	TRBV19	TRBJ2-7	TRBD2	TGTGCCAGTAGTTTCGCGGGACTAAACTCCTACGAGCAGTACTTC	CASSFAGLNSYEQYF
.	TRBV5-6	TRBJ2-5	TRBD1	TGTGCCAGCAGCTTGGAGGGGGCAGACCAAGAGACCCAGTACTTC	CASSLEGADQETQYF
few	TRBV6-5	TRBJ1-2	.	TGTGCCAGCAGGGACAAAAAGAACTATGGCTACACCTTC	CASRDKKNYGYTF
once	TRBV7-9	TRBJ1-1	.	TGTGCCAGCAGCCCCACCTTGGTAGACATACGAAACATGAACACTGAAGCTTTCTTT	CASSPTLVDIRNMNTEAFF
.	TRBV5-4	TRBJ1-4	.	TGTGCCAGCAGCTCCAAAGGGGCAACGGAAAAACTGTTTTTT	CASSSKGATEKLFF
.	TRBV7-2	TRBJ2-3	TRBD2	TGTGCCAGCAGCTTAGCGTGGTTGGCTAGCGGGGGGACTTCGCAGTATTTT	CASSLAWLASGGTSQYF
.	TRBV11-2	TRBJ2-3	TRBD1	TGTGCCAGCAGCTTAGGACAGGGAACGAATACAGATACGCAGTATTTT	CASSLGQGTNTDTQYF
few	TRBV7-2	TRBJ1-6	.	TGTGCCAGCAGCCCCATGGCGAACGTAGCAAACTCACCCCTCCACTTT	CASSPMANVANSPLHF
.	TRBV9	TRBJ1-6	.	TGTGCCAGCAGCGTAGGAGGTTTTGGTAATTCACCCCTCCACTTT	CASSVGGFGNSPLHF
.	TRBV5-6	TRBJ2-3	TRBD2	TGTGCCAGCAGCTTGGAAAGCGGGGTAAGCACAGATACGCAGTATTTT	CASSLESGVSTDTQYF
.	TRBV21-1	TRBJ2-7	.	TGTGCCAGCAGCAAAGAAAAAGCGGGGGGGAAAGGTACCTACGAGCAGTACTTC	CASSKEKAGGKGTYEQYF
.	TRBV27	TRBJ2-7	TRBD2	TGTGCCAGCAGTTTGAGAGCTAGCGGCTACGAGCAGTACTTC	CASSLRASGYEQYF
few	TRBV19	TRBJ2-1	TRBD2	TGTGCCAGTAGGACTACGGGGGGGAATGAGCAGTTCTTC	CASRTTGGNEQFF